This T cell receptor beta chain appears in the sequencing data of a study of blood T cell repertoires in COVID-19. About the research overall: Material from acute and convalescent COVID-19 was sourced from the United States, Italy and Spain. PBMCs, B-cell-depleted T cells, or T cells were the source of the cDNA or gDNA that made up the material.

V was clipped by 11 bases and J by 5 bases; unmatched bases: 13. Germline assignment: CDR1 MNHEY and CDR2 SVGAGI. This CDR3 region has 15 residues. Under the authors' procedure: Using reference gene primer amplification, nucleated cell counts were estimated. The table came from immunoSEQ multiplex PCR; TCRdb's copy has only in-frame clones and leaves some out. V, J and clone size derive from that table, while D and trimming were established from the DNA sequence. The sample shows about 130,000 clones, roughly 86% of them seen only once. Sequenced material: peripheral blood. The source of this sequence is a woman aged 60 to 75 with acute or convalescent COVID-19. The rearrangement links TRBV6-5 to TRBJ2-2; TRBD1 matches at 8 bases. The CDR3 DNA reads as TGTGCCTGCCGACCGGGACAGGTCCTAACCGGGGAGCTGTTTTTT. Its protein is CACRPGQVLTGELFF.